The clone carrying this TCR beta chain has only a few counts. This CDR3 contains 14 residues. The V gene lost 5 bases and the J gene lost 7 bases, with 14 bases spanning the gap. Germline loops: CDR1 SGHAT, CDR2 FQNNGV. The data stem from a study of cytomegalovirus exposure and HLA in healthy donors. It was with 60 Vbeta and 13 Jbeta primers that the PCR ran. Profiling relied on immunoSEQ multiplex PCR, and the TCRdb table lists in-frame clones only, not all of them. The sample holds around 100,000 clones, roughly 70% seen once. Sequenced material: PBMCs. This rearrangement joins TRBV11-2 to TRBJ1-4; D is uncertain. This receptor was taken from a man over 45 in good health and CMV-seronegative. The CDR3 spells CASSPGTRTEKLFF. The CDR3 region has the DNA TGTGCCAGCAGCCCAGGCACCCGTACTGAAAAACTGTTTTTT.